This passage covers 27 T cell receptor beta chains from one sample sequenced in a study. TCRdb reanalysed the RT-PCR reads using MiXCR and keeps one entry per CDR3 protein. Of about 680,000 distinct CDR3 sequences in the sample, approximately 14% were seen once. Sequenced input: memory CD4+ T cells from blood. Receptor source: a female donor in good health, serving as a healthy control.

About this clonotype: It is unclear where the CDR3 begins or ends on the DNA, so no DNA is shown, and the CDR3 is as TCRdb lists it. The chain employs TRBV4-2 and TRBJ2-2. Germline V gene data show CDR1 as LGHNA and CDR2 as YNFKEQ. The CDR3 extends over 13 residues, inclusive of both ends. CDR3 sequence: CASSQDRPGSCFF.

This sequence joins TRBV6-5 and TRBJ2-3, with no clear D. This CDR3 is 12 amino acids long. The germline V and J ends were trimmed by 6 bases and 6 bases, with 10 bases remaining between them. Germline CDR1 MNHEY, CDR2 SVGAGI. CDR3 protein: CASRNQADTQYF. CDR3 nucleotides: TGTGCCAGCAGAAATCAGGCGGATACGCAGTATTTT.

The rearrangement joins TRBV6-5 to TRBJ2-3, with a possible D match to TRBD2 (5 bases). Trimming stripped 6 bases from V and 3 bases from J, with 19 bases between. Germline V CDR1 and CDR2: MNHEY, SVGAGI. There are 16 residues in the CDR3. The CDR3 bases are TGTGCCAGCAGATCTCCAACTAGAAGGGTTACAGATACGCAGTATTTT. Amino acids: CASRSPTRRVTDTQYF.

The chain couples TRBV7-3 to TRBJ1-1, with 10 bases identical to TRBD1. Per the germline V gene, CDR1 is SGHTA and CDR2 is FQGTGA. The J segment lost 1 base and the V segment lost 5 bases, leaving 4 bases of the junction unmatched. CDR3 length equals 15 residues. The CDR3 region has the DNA TGTGCCAGCAGCCCGACAGGGGGCCCGAACACTGAAGCTTTCTTT. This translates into CASSPTGGPNTEAFF.

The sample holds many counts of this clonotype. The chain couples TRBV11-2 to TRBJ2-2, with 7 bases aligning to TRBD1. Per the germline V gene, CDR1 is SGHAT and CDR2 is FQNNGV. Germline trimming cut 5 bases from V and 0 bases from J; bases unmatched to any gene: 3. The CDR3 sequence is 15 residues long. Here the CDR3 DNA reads TGTGCCAGCAGCCCACAGGGGACGAACACCGGGGAGCTGTTTTTT. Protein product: CASSPQGTNTGELFF.

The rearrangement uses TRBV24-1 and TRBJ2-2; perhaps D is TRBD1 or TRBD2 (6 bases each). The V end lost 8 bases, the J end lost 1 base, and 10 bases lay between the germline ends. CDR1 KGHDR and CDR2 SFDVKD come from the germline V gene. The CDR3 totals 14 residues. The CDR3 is CATTRGQNTGELFF. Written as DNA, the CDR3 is TGTGCCACCACTCGGGGGCAGAACACCGGGGAGCTGTTTTTT.

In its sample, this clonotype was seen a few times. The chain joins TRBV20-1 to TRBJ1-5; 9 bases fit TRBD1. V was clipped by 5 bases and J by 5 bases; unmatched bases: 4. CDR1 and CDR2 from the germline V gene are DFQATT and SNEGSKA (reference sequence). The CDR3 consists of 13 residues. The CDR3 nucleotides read TGCAGTGCTTACAGGGGGCAGGATCAGCCCCAGCATTTT. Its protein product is CSAYRGQDQPQHF.

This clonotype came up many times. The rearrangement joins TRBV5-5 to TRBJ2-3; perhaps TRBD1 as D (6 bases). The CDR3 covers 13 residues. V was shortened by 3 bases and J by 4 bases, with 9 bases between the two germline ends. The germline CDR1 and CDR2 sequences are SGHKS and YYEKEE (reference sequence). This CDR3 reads CASSYRVSDTQYF. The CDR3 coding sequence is TGTGCCAGCAGCTACAGGGTTTCAGATACGCAGTATTTT.

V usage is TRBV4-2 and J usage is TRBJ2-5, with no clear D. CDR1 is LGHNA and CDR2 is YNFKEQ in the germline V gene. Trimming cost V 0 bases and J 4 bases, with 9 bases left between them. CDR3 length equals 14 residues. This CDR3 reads CASSQDSLLETQYF. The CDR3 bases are TGTGCCAGCAGCCAAGATAGTCTCTTAGAGACCCAGTACTTC.

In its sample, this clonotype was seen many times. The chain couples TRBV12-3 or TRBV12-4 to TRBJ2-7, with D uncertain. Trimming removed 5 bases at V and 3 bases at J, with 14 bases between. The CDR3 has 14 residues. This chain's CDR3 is CASSLSSNYYEQYF. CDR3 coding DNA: TGTGCCAGCAGTCTATCGTCCAACTACTACGAGCAGTACTTC.

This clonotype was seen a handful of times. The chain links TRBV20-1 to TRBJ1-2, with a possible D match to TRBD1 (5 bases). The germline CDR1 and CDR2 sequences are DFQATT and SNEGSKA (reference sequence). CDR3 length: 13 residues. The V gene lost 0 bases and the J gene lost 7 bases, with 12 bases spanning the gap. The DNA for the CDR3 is TGCAGTGCTAGAGATCAAAGGGGCTTTGGCTACACCTTC. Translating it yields CSARDQRGFGYTF.

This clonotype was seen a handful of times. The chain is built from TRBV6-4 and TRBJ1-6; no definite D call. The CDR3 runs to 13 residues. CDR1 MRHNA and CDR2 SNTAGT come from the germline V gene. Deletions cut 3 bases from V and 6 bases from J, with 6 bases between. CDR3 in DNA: TGTGCCAGCAGTGAAAAAATTAATTCACCCCTCCACTTT. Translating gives CASSEKINSPLHF.

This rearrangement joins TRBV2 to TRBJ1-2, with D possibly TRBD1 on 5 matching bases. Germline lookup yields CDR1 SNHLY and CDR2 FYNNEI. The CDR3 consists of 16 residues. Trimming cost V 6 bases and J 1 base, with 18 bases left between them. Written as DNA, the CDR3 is TGTGCCAGCAGCCTCGCCTGGGGGGAATATAACTATGGCTACACCTTC. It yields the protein CASSLAWGEYNYGYTF.

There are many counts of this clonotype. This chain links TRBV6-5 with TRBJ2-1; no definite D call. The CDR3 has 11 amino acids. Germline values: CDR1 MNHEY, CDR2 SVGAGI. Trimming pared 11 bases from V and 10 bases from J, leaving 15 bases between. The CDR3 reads CACSVSGEQFF. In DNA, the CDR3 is TGTGCCTGCTCAGTGTCGGGCGAGCAGTTCTTC.

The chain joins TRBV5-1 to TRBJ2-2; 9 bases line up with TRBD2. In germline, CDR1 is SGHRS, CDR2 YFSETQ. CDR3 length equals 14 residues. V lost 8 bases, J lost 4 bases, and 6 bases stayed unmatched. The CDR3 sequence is CASRYSGSTGELFF. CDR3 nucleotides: TGCGCCAGTCGGTATAGCGGGAGCACCGGGGAGCTGTTTTTT.

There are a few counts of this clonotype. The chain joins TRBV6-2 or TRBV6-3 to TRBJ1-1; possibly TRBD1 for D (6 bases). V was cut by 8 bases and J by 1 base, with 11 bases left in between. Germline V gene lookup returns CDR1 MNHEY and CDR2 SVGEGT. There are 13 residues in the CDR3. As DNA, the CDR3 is TGTGCCAGCCAGAGGACAGCGAACACTGAAGCTTTCTTT. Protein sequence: CASQRTANTEAFF.

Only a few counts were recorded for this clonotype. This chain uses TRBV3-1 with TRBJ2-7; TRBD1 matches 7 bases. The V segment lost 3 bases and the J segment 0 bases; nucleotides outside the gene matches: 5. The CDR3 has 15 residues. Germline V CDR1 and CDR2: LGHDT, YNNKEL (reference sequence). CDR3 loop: CASSHGQEGSYEQYF. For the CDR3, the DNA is TGTGCCAGCAGCCATGGACAGGAAGGCTCCTACGAGCAGTACTTC.

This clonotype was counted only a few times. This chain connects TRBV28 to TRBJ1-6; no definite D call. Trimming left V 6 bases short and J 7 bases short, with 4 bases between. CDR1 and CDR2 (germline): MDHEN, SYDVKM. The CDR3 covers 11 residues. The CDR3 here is CASRWNSPLHF. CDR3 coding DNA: TGTGCCAGCAGGTGGAATTCACCCCTCCACTTT.

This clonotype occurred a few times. CDR3 nucleotides: TGCGCCAGCAGCTTGGAAGCAGGCAACTACTATGGCTACACCTTC. Its protein is CASSLEAGNYYGYTF. The chain carries TRBV5-1 and TRBJ1-2, with unresolved D. Germline-derived CDR1 and CDR2 are SGHRS and YFSETQ. The CDR3 is 15 residues long. The V end was cut by 0 bases, the J end by 3 bases, with 12 bases between.

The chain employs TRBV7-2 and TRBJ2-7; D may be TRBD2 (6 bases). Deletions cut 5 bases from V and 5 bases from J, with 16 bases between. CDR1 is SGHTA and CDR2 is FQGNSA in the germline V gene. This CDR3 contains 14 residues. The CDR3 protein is CASSRGGVRNEQYF. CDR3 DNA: TGTGCCAGCAGCAGAGGCGGGGTTCGCAACGAGCAGTACTTC.

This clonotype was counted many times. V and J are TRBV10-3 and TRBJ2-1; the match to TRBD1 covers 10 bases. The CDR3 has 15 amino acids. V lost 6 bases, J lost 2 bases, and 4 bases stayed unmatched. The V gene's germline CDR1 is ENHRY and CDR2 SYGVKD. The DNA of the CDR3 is TGTGCCATCAGAGGGGGACAGGGGACCTACAATGAGCAGTTCTTC. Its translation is CAIRGGQGTYNEQFF.

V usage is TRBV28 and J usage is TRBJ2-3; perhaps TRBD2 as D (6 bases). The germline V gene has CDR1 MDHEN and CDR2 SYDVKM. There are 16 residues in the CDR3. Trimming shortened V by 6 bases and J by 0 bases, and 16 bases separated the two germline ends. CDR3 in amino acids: CASRNGGSGSTDTQYF. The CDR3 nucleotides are TGTGCCAGCAGGAATGGTGGTAGCGGAAGCACAGATACGCAGTATTTT.

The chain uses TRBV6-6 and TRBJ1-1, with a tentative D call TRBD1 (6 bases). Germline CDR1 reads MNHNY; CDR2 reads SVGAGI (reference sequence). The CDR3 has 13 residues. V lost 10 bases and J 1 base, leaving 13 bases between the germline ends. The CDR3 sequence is CAISGQPNTEAFF. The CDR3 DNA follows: TGTGCCATCTCCGGACAGCCGAACACTGAAGCTTTCTTT.

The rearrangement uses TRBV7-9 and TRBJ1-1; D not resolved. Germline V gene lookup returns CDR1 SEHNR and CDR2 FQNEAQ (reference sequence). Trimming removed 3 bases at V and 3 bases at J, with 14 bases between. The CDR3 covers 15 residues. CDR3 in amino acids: CASSFSTAADTEAFF. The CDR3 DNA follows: TGTGCCAGCAGCTTTTCCACAGCGGCGGACACTGAAGCTTTCTTT.

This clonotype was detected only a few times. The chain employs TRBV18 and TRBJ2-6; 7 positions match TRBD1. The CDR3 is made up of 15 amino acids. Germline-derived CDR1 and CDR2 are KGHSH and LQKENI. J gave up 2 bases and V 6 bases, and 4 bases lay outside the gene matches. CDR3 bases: TGTGCCAGCTCGACAGGGATGGCTGGGGCCAACGTCCTGACTTTC. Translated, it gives CASSTGMAGANVLTF.

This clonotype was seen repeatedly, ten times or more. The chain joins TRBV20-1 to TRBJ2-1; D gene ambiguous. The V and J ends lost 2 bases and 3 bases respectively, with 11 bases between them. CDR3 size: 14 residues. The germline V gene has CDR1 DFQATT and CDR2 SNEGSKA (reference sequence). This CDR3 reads CSARFWVGYNEQFF. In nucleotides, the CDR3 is TGCAGTGCTAGATTTTGGGTTGGCTACAATGAGCAGTTCTTC.

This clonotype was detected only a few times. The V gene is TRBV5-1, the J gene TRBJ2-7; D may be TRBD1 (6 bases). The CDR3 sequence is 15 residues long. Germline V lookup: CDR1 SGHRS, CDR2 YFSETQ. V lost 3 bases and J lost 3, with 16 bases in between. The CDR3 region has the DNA TGCGCCAGCAGCTCTTCGACCGGGACAATCTACGAGCAGTACTTC. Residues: CASSSSTGTIYEQYF.